Here is one T cell receptor (beta chain) with its context. Its antigen is currently not known. No base quality information exists; no much larger clone differs at one position. The treatment or condition label on this specimen signifies: in vitro stimulation with specific CMV peptide epitopes to enrich CMV-specific T cells. Spanning cysteine to phenylalanine, the CDR3 consists of 18 amino acids. Just CDR3 DNA is preserved here, 54 bases in frame from base 1. V and J are truncated by 2 bases and 8 bases respectively, leaving an intervening sequence of 24 bases. Looking up the germline V gene yields CDR1 LGHNA and CDR2 YSLEER. This entry belongs to a study of T cell repertoires in cytomegalovirus infection (dated by TCRdb to between 2018 and 2021). With respect to the entire study: Recently identified HLA-C-restricted CMV epitopes, whose presentation resists viral immunomodulation, were targeted by peptide stimulations together with well-studied HLA-B-restricted epitopes. Donor HLA type was relevant to the analysis, because carriage of CMV infection together with the matching HLA type was indicated by public TCR beta signatures.

Points the paper makes about the study in general: The ex vivo response was dominated by HLA-C-restricted CMV-specific TCR beta clonotypes, which also provided the single most frequent clonotype in two of eight donors. In both this cohort and an independent cohort of more than 350 donors, the cumulative frequency of public TCR beta family members distinguished carriers of CMV infection plus the relevant HLA type.

The data were produced on an Illumina HiSeq 1500. TCRdb trimmed the raw reads at Q25, called clones with MiXCR and kept productive beta chains. A single entry per CDR3 protein holds the most common genes and DNA from its merged rows. Counted in this sample were some 900,000 distinct CDR3 sequences; approximately 30% of them appeared once. The ten largest clones capture about an eighth of the sample. The chain uses TRBV4-3 and TRBJ1-4; the D gene is unclear. The TCR comes from a human donor in good health (CMV status not recorded). Some clones in this sample may be carry-over from other donors' samples. The sequences come from cultured CD8+ T cells from PBMCs, collected from culture after CMV antigen stimulation. The CDR3 loop reads CASSQFTPSIAGGEKLFF. At the DNA level, the sequence is TGCGCCAGCAGCCAATTCACGCCTTCGATAGCCGGCGGCGAAAAACTGTTTTTT.